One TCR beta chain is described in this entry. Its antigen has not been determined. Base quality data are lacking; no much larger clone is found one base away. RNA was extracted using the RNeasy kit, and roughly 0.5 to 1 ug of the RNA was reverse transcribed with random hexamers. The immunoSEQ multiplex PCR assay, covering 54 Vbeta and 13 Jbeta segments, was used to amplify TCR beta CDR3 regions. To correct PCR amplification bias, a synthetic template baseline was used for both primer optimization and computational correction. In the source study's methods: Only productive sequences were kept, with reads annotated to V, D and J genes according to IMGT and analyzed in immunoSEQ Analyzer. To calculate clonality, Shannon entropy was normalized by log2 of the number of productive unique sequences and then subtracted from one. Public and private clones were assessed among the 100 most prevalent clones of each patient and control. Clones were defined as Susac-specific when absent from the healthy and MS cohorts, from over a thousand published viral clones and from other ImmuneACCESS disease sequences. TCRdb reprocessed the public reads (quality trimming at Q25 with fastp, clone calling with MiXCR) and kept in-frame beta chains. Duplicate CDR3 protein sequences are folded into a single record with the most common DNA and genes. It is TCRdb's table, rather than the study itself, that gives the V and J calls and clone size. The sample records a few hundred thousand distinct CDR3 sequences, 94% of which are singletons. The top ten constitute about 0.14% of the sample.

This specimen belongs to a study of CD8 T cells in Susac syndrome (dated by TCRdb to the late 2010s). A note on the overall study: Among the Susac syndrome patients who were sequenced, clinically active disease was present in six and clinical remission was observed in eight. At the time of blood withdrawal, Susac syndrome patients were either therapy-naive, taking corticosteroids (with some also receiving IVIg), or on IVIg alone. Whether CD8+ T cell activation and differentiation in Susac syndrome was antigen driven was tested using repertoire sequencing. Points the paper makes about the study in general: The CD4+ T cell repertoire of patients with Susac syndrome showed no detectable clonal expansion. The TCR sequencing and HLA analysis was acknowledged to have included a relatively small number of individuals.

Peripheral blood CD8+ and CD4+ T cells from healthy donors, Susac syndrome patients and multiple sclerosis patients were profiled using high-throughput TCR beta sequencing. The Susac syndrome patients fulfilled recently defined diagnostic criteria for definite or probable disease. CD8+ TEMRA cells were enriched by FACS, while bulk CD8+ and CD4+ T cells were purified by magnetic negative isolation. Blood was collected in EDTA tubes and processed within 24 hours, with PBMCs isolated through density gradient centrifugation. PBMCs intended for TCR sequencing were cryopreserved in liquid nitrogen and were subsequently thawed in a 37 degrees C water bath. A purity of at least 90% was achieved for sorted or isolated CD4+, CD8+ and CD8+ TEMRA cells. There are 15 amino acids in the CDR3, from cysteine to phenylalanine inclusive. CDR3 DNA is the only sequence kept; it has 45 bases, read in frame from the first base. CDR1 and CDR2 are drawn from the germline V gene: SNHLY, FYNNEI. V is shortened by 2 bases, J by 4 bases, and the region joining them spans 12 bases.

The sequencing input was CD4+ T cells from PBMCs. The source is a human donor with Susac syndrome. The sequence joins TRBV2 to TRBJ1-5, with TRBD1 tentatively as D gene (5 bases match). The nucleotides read TGTGCCAGCAGTGAAAGGCAGGGTACAAATCAGCCCCAGCATTTT. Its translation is CASSERQGTNQPQHF.